This paragraph covers one TCR beta chain sequence. Per germline, CDR1 PRHDT and CDR2 FYEKMQ (reference sequence). The CDR3 is 15 amino acids. V lost 4 bases and J lost 2; bases outside the gene matches: 5. TCRdb keeps only in-frame clones here, not all; method: immunoSEQ multiplex PCR. The data contain about 17,000 clones, around nine tenths of them singletons. This entry comes from a study of chemoradiotherapy in HPV16-positive cancers. This clonotype was obtained from a human donor with HPV-associated anogenital cancer. This specimen was blood, taken from a patient who underwent chemoradiotherapy. The chain combines TRBV13 with TRBJ2-7; 10 nucleotides agree with TRBD1. The CDR3 reads CASSSGTGETYEQYF. The CDR3 DNA follows: TGTGCCAGCAGCTCCGGGACAGGGGAAACCTACGAGCAGTACTTC.